This T cell receptor beta chain was recovered during a study of technical replicates of blood from a few donors. Sequencing used immunoSEQ multiplex PCR; TCRdb keeps in-frame clones, though not all of them. The table includes roughly 66,000 clones, approximately 84% detected once. The CDR3 covers 15 residues. V was cut by 6 bases and J by 4 bases, with 18 bases left in between. The V gene's germline CDR1 is SGHTA and CDR2 FQGNSA. Specimen: PBMCs. This TCR was sampled from a human donor in good health. Some clones in this sample may be carry-over from other donors' samples. The J gene is TRBJ2-5, the V gene TRBV7-2; maybe TRBD1 (6 bases). The CDR3 sequence is CASSTGFHPVETQYF. CDR3 coding DNA: TGTGCCAGCAGTACAGGGTTCCATCCAGTAGAGACCCAGTACTTC.